Below are 24 T cell receptor beta chains sequenced from a single sample in a study of T cells in Graves' hyperthyroidism and ophthalmopathy. The TCR beta CDR3 regions underwent amplification using RNA transcripts as the source. With the HTBI primer set, the TCR CDR3 went through a first round of RT-PCR. TCRdb passed the multiplex PCR reads through MiXCR, listing each CDR3 protein once. The sample holds hundreds of thousands of distinct CDR3 sequences; 14% are singletons and the top ten take roughly 10%. The sample consisted of blood. These receptors were taken from a woman aged 18-29 years with Graves' hyperthyroidism.

This chain links TRBV20-1 with TRBJ1-1, with 9 bases fitting TRBD1. Germline CDR1 is DFQATT and CDR2 is SNEGSKA (reference sequence). V was clipped by 3 bases and J by 6 bases; unmatched bases: 8. CDR3 length: 14 residues. The CDR3 loop reads CSARYRGPEAEAFF. DNA for the CDR3: TGCAGTGCTAGGTACAGGGGGCCGGAGGCTGAAGCTTTCTTT.

Comments on this clonotype: A read error may produce the germline difference seen at one junction end. The chain is built from TRBV11-2 and TRBJ2-7; 7 bases agree with TRBD1. Germline CDR1 and CDR2: SGHAT and FQNNGV. This CDR3 is built from 15 residues. This chain's CDR3 is CASSPNRAGGSEQNF. The CDR3 DNA is TGTGCCAGCAGTCCTAATCGGGCAGGGGGATCAGAGCAGAACTTC.

This clonotype was counted at least ten times. This rearrangement joins TRBV29-1 to TRBJ1-1; D unclear. CDR3 length: 12 residues. Per germline, CDR1 SQVTM and CDR2 ANQGSEA. CDR3 sequence (DNA): TGCGGCGGGTCGGCCTCGAACACTGAAGCTTTCTTT. This gives the protein CGGSASNTEAFF.

The table lists this clonotype with many counts. This chain joins TRBV7-2 and TRBJ2-7; D unclear. V lost 7 bases and J 0 bases, leaving 13 bases between the germline ends. This CDR3 contains 14 residues. Germline values: CDR1 SGHTA, CDR2 FQGNSA. The CDR3 DNA reads as TGTGCCAGCACGCTCGTCAGTAGCTCCTACGAGCAGTACTTC. It specifies CASTLVSSSYEQYF.

This clonotype turned up a few times. This may arise from a read error, as a much more abundant clone is one base away. The chain joins TRBV20-1 to TRBJ1-1; maybe TRBD1 (5 bases). CDR1 DFQATT and CDR2 SNEGSKA come from the germline V gene (reference sequence). CDR3 size: 14 residues. As DNA, the CDR3 is TGCAGTGCTGGAGATTTGGGGGTCGGGGATGAAGCTTTCTTT. This encodes CSAGDLGVGDEAFF.

The sample holds many counts of this clonotype. This chain connects TRBV6-1 to TRBJ1-5; 12 bases fit TRBD1. The trim removed 6 bases at V and 1 base at J, leaving 10 bases unmatched. Germline CDR1 MNHNS, CDR2 SASEGT. CDR3 length: 18 amino acids. CDR3 nucleotide sequence: TGTGCCAGCAGCCCAGGGACAGGGGGCCGCTGGAGCAATCAGCCCCAGCATTTT. Translated: CASSPGTGGRWSNQPQHF.

In this sample, this clonotype turned up many times. V gene TRBV28 combines with J gene TRBJ2-7; 7 positions match TRBD1. The CDR3 sequence is 15 residues long. Germline CDR1 is MDHEN and CDR2 is SYDVKM. V lost 7 bases, J lost 3 bases, and 12 bases stayed unmatched. This CDR3 reads CASTPPGQIIYEQYF. Written as DNA, the CDR3 is TGTGCCAGCACCCCGCCGGGACAGATTATCTACGAGCAGTACTTC.

This clonotype came up many times. The rearrangement joins TRBV28 to TRBJ2-7; D is unresolved. Per germline, CDR1 MDHEN and CDR2 SYDVKM. This CDR3 is built from 12 residues. Trimming removed 1 base from V and 4 bases from J, with 5 bases in between. In nucleotides, the CDR3 is TGTGCCAGCAGTTTATTGGCTTACGAGCAGTACTTC. This codes for CASSLLAYEQYF.

This clonotype was found many times. The rearrangement joins TRBV6-1 to TRBJ2-2, with TRBD1 as a possible D gene (6 bases). CDR3 length equals 15 residues. Germline lookup yields CDR1 MNHNS and CDR2 SASEGT. V was trimmed by 8 bases and J by 2 bases, leaving 15 bases between them. The CDR3 DNA is TGTGCCAGCCAGCCGGGACATTACAACACCGGGGAGCTGTTTTTT. Protein sequence: CASQPGHYNTGELFF.

In its sample, this clonotype was seen many times. The chain uses TRBV19 and TRBJ1-1; the D gene is possibly TRBD1 (6 bases). The germline V gene has CDR1 LNHDA and CDR2 SQIVND (reference sequence). This CDR3 contains 14 residues. Trimming pared 6 bases from V and 3 bases from J, leaving 14 bases between. Here the CDR3 reads CASRYRAQDTEAFF. DNA of the CDR3: TGTGCCAGTAGGTACAGGGCGCAGGACACTGAAGCTTTCTTT.

In this sample, this clonotype turned up many times. This chain joins TRBV28 and TRBJ1-1, with D hard to call. CDR3 length: 15 amino acids. Germline CDR1 is MDHEN and CDR2 is SYDVKM. Trimming left V 6 bases short and J 0 bases short, with 14 bases between. DNA for the CDR3: TGTGCCAGCAGCCATGCCCGGACGGTGAACACTGAAGCTTTCTTT. Protein product: CASSHARTVNTEAFF. Combining the CDR3 with reference TRBV28 and TRBJ1-1 gives the whole variable domain DVKVTQSSRYLVKRTGEKVFLECVQDMDHENMFWYRQDPGLGLRLIYFSYDVKMKEKGDIPEGYSVSREKKERFSLILESASTNQTSMYLCASSHARTVNTEAFFGQGTRLTVV.

This clonotype was seen many times. The chain links TRBV7-2 to TRBJ2-7; unclear D gene. Germline CDR1 SGHTA, CDR2 FQGNSA. V shed 5 bases and J shed 6 bases, with 14 bases lying between them. CDR3 length: 13 residues. The CDR3 reads CASSTSPLREQYF. The CDR3 nucleotides are TGTGCCAGCAGCACATCCCCTCTACGCGAGCAGTACTTC.

This clonotype has only a few counts. The J gene is TRBJ1-2, the V gene TRBV27; D is perhaps TRBD1 (6 bases). Trimming removed 6 bases at V and 4 bases at J, with 15 bases between. This CDR3 is built from 14 residues. Per germline, CDR1 MNHEY and CDR2 SMNVEV (reference sequence). In nucleotides, the CDR3 is TGTGCCAGCAGGCGAGGCGGGACAACCTATGGCTACACCTTC. Encoded protein: CASRRGGTTYGYTF.

As concerns this clonotype: This clone may be a read error of a much larger clone one base away. J is TRBJ1-1 and V is TRBV6-2 or TRBV6-3, with 8 nucleotides matching TRBD1. The CDR3 is 17 amino acids. Germline V gene data show CDR1 as MNHEY and CDR2 as SVGEGT. Trimming at V came to 0 bases and at J to 0 bases, leaving 6 bases not matched to a gene. In nucleotides, the CDR3 is TGTGCCAGCAGTTACTCCCGGACAGGGCCACTGAACACTGAAGCTTTCTTT. Translation gives CASSYSRTGPLNTEAFF.

This clonotype was seen many times. V and J are TRBV2 and TRBJ2-7, with TRBD2 matching over 15 bases. The CDR3 extends over 18 amino acids. Trimming at V came to 5 bases and at J to 1 base, leaving 9 bases not matched to a gene. Germline V gives CDR1 SNHLY, CDR2 FYNNEI. The CDR3 DNA sequence: TGTGCCAGCAGTCCTCGGACTAGCGGGAGGGCCAGATCCTACGAGCAGTACTTC. This encodes CASSPRTSGRARSYEQYF.

This clonotype was detected ten times or more. The chain carries TRBV7-2 and TRBJ2-7; tentatively, D is TRBD1 (6 bases). Germline CDR1 and CDR2: SGHTA and FQGNSA. V was shortened by 5 bases and J by 2 bases, with 7 bases between the two germline ends. This CDR3 is built from 12 residues. Written as DNA, the CDR3 is TGTGCCAGCAGCGACAGGACCTACGAGCAGTACTTC. This translates into CASSDRTYEQYF.

The chain combines TRBV2 with TRBJ2-4; D assignment may be TRBD1 or TRBD2 (6 bases each). There are 14 residues in the CDR3. The V and J ends lost 7 bases and 8 bases respectively, with 18 bases between them. Germline CDR1 is SNHLY and CDR2 is FYNNEI. The CDR3 sequence is CASKLGGLGDIQYF. The CDR3 DNA reads as TGTGCCAGCAAATTGGGGGGCCTGGGGGACATTCAGTACTTC. Full variable domain (missing parts from reference TRBV2 and TRBJ2-4): EPEVTQTPSHQVTQMGQEVILRCVPISNHLYFYWYRQILGQKVEFLVSFYNNEISEKSEIFDDQFSVERPDGSNFTLKIRSTKLEDSAMYFCASKLGGLGDIQYFGAGTRLSVL.

This clonotype was seen many times. The J gene is TRBJ2-1, the V gene TRBV7-3; 11 nucleotides align to TRBD2. V dropped 5 bases and J dropped 8; count of bases not matched to a gene: 8. This CDR3 has 15 residues. Germline loops: CDR1 SGHTA, CDR2 FQGTGA. CDR3 residues: CASSAGLAGGDEQFF. For the CDR3, the DNA is TGTGCCAGCAGCGCGGGGCTAGCGGGAGGTGATGAGCAGTTCTTC.

This clonotype turned up a few times. CDR3 in amino acids: CASHTGELFF. CDR3 bases: TGTGCCTCGCACACCGGGGAGCTGTTTTTT. The J gene is TRBJ2-2, the V gene TRBV12-5; D remains unclear. The CDR3 is 10 amino acids. Germline-derived CDR1 and CDR2 are LGHNT and FRNRAP.

V usage is TRBV7-9 and J usage is TRBJ2-1; TRBD2 matches 13 bases. Trimming at V came to 5 bases and at J to 6 bases, leaving 16 bases not matched to a gene. The germline V gene encodes CDR1 SEHNR and CDR2 FQNEAQ (reference sequence). The CDR3 loop spans 19 amino acids. The CDR3 DNA follows: TGTGCCAGCAGCGACTCCTCCGGACTAGCGGGAGAAGGCAGCAATGAGCAGTTCTTC. Protein sequence: CASSDSSGLAGEGSNEQFF.

V and J are TRBV28 and TRBJ1-5; D is unclear. The CDR3 contains 14 residues. CDR1 is MDHEN and CDR2 is SYDVKM in the germline V gene. The V gene lost 2 bases and the J gene lost 7 bases, with 12 bases spanning the gap. Written as DNA, the CDR3 is TGTGCCAGCAGTTTAAGTTCTCCCGGGCAGCCCCAGCATTTT. Its translation: CASSLSSPGQPQHF.

This sequence joins TRBV7-2 and TRBJ2-1; the D gene is possibly TRBD1 (6 bases). Germline V lookup: CDR1 SGHTA, CDR2 FQGNSA. The CDR3 extends over 13 amino acids. Trimming took off 5 bases at V and 6 bases at J, with 11 bases between the two ends. The CDR3 nucleotides are TGTGCCAGCAGCGCCTACAGGGTCAATGAGCAGTTCTTC. Protein sequence: CASSAYRVNEQFF.

The chain recombines TRBV12-3 or TRBV12-4 with TRBJ2-3; D is ambiguous. V lost 3 bases, J lost 4 bases, and 11 bases lay in between. The CDR3 contains 14 residues. The CDR3 region is CASSLPRIADTQYF. The CDR3 coding sequence is TGTGCCAGCAGTTTGCCTCGAATTGCAGATACGCAGTATTTT.

A remark on this clonotype: A much larger clone is a single base away; this may be a read error. V and J are TRBV2 and TRBJ2-1, with 8 positions matching TRBD2. The CDR3 has 15 residues. Germline CDR1 reads SNHLY; CDR2 reads FYNNEI. V was clipped by 6 bases and J by 3 bases; unmatched bases: 7. The CDR3 spells CASSSSGNFYNEQFF. The CDR3 DNA reads as TGTGCCAGCAGCAGTAGCGGGAACTTCTACAATGAGCAGTTCTTC.